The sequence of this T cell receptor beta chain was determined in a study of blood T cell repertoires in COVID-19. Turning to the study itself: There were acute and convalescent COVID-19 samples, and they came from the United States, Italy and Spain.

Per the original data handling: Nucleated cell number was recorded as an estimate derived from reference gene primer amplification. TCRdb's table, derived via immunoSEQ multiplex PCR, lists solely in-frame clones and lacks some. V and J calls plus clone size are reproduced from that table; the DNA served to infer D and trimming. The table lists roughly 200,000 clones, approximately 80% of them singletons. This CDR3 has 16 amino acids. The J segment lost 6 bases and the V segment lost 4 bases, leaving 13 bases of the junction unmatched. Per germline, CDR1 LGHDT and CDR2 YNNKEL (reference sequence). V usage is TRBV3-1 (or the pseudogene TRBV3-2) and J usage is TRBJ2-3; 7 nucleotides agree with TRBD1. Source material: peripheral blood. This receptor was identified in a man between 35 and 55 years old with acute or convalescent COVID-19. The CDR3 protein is CASSLRVSGGRDTQYF. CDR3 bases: TGTGCCAGCAGCCTAAGGGTATCAGGGGGTAGGGATACGCAGTATTTT.